This T cell receptor beta chain is from a study of blood T cells in healthy people across ages. This clonotype appeared a few times. The total RNA that was extracted per sample amounted to at least 5 micrograms. The CDR3 sequence is 13 residues long. Germline CDR1 ENHRY, CDR2 SYGVKD. The ends were cut back, 8 bases at V and 0 bases at J, with 10 bases in the middle. Primed by a sample-barcoded 5' primer and a J-beta primer mix, a second PCR proceeded for 7 to 11 cycles. TCRdb used MiXCR to reprocess the 5' RACE reads, holding one entry per CDR3 protein. The table includes about 730,000 distinct CDR3 sequences, around 46% detected once.

The material sequenced was blood. The V gene is TRBV10-3, the J gene TRBJ1-1; a weak D match, TRBD1 (6 bases). This TCR derives from a woman aged 55-69 years in good health. The CDR3, as DNA: TGTGCCATCGCCGGACAGATGAACACTGAAGCTTTCTTT. Encoded protein: CAIAGQMNTEAFF.